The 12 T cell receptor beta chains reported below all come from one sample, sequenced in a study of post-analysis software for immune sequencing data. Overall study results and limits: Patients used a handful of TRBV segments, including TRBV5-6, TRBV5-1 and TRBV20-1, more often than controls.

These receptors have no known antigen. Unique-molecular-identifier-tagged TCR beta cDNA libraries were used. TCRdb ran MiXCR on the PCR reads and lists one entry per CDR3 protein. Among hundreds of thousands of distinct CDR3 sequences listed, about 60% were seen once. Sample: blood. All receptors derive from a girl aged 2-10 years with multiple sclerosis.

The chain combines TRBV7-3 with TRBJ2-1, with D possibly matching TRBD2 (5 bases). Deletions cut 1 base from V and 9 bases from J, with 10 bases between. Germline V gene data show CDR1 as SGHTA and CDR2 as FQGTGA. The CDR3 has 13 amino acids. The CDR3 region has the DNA TGTGCCAGCAGCTTAAATCGGGATGTTGAGCAGTTCTTC. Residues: CASSLNRDVEQFF.

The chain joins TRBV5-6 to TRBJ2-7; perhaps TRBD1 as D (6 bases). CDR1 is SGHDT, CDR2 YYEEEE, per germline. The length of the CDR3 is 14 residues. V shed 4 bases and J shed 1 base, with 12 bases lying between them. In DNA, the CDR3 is TGTGCCAGCAGCCGAGGACAGACATCCTACGAGCAGTACTTC. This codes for CASSRGQTSYEQYF.

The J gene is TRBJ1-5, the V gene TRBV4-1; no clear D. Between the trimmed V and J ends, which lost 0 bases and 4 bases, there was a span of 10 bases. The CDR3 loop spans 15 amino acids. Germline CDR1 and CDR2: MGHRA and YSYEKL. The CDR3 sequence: CASSQDGVLNQPQHF. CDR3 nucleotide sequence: TGCGCCAGCAGCCAAGACGGCGTATTAAATCAGCCCCAGCATTTT.

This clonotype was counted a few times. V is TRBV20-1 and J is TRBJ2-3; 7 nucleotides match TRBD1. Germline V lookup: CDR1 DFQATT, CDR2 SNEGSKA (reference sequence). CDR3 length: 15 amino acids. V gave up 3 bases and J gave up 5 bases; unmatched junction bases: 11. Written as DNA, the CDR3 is TGCAGTGCTAGCAGCGTCGACAGGGTCGGAGATACGCAGTATTTT. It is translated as CSASSVDRVGDTQYF.

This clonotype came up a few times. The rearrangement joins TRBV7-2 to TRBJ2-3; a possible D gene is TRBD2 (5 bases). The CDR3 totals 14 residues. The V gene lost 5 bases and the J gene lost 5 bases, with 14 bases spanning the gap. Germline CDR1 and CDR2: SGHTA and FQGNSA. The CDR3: CASSVSGRGDTQYF. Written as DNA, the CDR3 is TGTGCCAGCAGCGTCTCGGGCCGGGGAGATACGCAGTATTTT.

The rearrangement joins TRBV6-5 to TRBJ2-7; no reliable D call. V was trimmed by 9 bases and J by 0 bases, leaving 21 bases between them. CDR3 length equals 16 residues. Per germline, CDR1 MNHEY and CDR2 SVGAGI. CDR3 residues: CASPVTRPKSSYEQYF. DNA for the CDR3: TGTGCCAGTCCAGTTACCCGACCGAAGAGCTCCTACGAGCAGTACTTC.

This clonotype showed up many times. Here the CDR3 reads CASSLGTSGAYEQYF. The CDR3 DNA is TGTGCCAGCAGTTTAGGGACTAGCGGGGCCTACGAGCAGTACTTC. V gene TRBV12-3 or TRBV12-4 combines with J gene TRBJ2-7; 12 bases line up with TRBD2. CDR3 length: 15 residues. With 1 base clipped from V and 2 bases from J, the junction kept 0 bases outside the gene matches.

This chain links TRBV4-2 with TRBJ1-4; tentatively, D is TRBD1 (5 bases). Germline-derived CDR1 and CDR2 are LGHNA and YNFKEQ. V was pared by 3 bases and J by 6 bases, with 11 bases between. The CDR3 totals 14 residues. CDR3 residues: CASSQRGRDEKLFF. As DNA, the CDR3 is TGTGCCAGCAGCCAGAGGGGAAGGGATGAAAAACTGTTTTTT.

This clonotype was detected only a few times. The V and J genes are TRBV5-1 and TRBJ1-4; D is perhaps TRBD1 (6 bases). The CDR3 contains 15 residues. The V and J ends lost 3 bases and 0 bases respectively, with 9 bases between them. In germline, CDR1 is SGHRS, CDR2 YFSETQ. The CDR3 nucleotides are TGCGCCAGCAGCTCCGGGACACCAACTAATGAAAAACTGTTTTTT. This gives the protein CASSSGTPTNEKLFF.

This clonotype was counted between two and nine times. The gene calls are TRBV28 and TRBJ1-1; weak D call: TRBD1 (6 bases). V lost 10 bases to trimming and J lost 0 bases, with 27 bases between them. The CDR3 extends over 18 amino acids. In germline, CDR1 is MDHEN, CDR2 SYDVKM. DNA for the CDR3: TGTGCCAACAGCCCCTATGGGGGGACAAGGACGATGAACACTGAAGCTTTCTTT. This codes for CANSPYGGTRTMNTEAFF.

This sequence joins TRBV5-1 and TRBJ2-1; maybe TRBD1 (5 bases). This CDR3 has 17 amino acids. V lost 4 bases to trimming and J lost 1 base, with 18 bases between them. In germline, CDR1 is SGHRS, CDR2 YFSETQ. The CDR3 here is CASSHRPEGASYNEQFF. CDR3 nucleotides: TGCGCCAGCAGCCATCGTCCGGAAGGGGCATCCTACAATGAGCAGTTCTTC.

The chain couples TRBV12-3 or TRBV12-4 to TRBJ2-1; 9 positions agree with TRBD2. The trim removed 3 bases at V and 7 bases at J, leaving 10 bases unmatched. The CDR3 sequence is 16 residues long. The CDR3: CASSLGRGGDWNEQFF. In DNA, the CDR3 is TGTGCCAGCAGTTTGGGGCGCGGGGGGGACTGGAATGAGCAGTTCTTC.